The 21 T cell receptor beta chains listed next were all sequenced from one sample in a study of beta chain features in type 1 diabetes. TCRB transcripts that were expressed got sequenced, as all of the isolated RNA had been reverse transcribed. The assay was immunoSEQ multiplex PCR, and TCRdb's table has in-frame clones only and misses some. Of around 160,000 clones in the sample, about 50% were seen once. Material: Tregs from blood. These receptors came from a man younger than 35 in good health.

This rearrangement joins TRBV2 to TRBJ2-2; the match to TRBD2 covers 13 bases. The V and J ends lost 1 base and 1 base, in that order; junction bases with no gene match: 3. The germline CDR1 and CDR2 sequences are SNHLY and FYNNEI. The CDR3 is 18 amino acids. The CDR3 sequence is CASSEVGLAGVNTGELFF. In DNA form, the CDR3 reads TGTGCCAGCAGTGAAGTCGGACTAGCGGGGGTGAACACCGGGGAGCTGTTTTTT.

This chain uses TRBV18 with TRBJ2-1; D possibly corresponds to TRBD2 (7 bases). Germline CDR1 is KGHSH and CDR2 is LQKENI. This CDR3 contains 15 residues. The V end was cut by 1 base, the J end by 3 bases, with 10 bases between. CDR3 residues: CASSPQGGFYNEQFF. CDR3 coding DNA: TGTGCCAGCTCACCACAGGGGGGGTTCTACAATGAGCAGTTCTTC.

CDR3 DNA sequence: TGTGCCAGCAGGCCTCTCGGGGGGCGCGACTATGGCTACACCTTC. This codes for CASRPLGGRDYGYTF. The V and J genes are TRBV27 and TRBJ1-2; TRBD1 is a possible D gene (6 bases). CDR3 size: 15 residues. V dropped 6 bases and J dropped 3 bases, with 17 bases sitting between them. In germline, CDR1 is MNHEY, CDR2 SMNVEV (reference sequence).

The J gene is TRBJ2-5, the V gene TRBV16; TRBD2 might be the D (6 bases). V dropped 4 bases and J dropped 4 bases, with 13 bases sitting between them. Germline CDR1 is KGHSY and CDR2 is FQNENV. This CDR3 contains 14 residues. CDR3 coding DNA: TGTGCCAGCAGCCCCTTCCGGGGACTAGAGACCCAGTACTTC. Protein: CASSPFRGLETQYF.

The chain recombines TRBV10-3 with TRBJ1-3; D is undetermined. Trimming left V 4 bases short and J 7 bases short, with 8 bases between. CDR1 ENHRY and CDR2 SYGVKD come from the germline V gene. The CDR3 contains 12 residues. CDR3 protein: CAISGYTNTIYF. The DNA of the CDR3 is TGTGCCATCAGTGGGTACACGAACACCATATATTTT.

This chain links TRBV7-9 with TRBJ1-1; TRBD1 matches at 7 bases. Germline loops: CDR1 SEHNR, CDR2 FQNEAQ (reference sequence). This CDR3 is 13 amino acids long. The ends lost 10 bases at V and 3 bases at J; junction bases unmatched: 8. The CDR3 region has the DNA TGTGCCACCTGGGGACAGAGAGACACTGAAGCTTTCTTT. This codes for CATWGQRDTEAFF.

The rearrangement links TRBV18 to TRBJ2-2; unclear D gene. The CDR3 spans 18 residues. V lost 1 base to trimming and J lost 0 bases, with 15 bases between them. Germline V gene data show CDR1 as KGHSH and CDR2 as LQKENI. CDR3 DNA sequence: TGTGCCAGCTCACCACTATCGCAGGCGTCAGCGAACACCGGGGAGCTGTTTTTT. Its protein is CASSPLSQASANTGELFF.

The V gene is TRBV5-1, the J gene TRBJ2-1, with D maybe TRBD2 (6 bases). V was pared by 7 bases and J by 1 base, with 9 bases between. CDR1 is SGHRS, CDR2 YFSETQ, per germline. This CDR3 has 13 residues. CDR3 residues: CASDGRSYNEQFF. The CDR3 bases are TGCGCCAGCGACGGGAGATCCTACAATGAGCAGTTCTTC.

In DNA form, the CDR3 reads TGTGCCAGCAGTTACGACAGGGTCTACAATGAGCAGTTCTTC. It encodes CASSYDRVYNEQFF. The genes are TRBV6-6 and TRBJ2-1; 7 nucleotides agree with TRBD1. J was trimmed by 3 bases and V by 2 bases; bases with no gene match: 1. Germline CDR1 MNHNY, CDR2 SVGAGI (reference sequence). The CDR3 has 14 amino acids.

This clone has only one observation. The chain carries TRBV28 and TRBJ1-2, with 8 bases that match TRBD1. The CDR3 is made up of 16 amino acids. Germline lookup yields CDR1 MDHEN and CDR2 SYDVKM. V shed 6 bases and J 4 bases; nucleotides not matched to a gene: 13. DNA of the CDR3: TGTGCCAGCAGCCAGTCCGGGACAGGCTCCCTCTATGGCTACACCTTC. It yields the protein CASSQSGTGSLYGYTF.

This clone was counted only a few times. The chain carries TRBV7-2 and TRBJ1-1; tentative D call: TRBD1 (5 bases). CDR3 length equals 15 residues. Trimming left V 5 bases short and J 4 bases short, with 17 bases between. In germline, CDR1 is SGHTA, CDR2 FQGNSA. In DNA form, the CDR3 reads TGTGCCAGCAGCCCCACCAGGGCAGGCGGCACTGAAGCTTTCTTT. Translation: CASSPTRAGGTEAFF.

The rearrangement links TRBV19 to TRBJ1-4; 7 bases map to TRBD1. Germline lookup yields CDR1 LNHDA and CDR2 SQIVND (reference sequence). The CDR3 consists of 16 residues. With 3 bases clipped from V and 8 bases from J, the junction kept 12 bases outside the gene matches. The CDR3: CASSIWGQSSGEKLFF. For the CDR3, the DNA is TGTGCCAGTAGTATTTGGGGACAGTCTTCCGGGGAAAAACTGTTTTTT.

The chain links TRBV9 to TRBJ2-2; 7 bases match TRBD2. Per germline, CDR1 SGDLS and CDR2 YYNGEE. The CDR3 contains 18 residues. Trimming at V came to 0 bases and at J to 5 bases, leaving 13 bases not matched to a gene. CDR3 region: CASSVGLVRGRWTGELFF. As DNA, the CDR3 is TGTGCCAGCAGCGTAGGCCTCGTTCGCGGGAGATGGACCGGGGAGCTGTTTTTT.

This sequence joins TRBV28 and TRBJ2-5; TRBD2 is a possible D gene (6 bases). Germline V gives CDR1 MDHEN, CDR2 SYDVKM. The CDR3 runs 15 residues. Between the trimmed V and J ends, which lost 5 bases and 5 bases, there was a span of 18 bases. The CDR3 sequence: CASSTPRGDGETQYF. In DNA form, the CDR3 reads TGTGCCAGCAGTACCCCTCGCGGGGACGGGGAGACCCAGTACTTC.

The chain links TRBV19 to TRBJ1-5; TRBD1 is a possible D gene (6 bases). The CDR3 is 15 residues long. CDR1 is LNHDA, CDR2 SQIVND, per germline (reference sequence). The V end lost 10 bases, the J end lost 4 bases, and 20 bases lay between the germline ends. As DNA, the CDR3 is TGTGCCACTGAAATGAGGGGAACAGGGAATCAGCCCCAGCATTTT. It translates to CATEMRGTGNQPQHF.

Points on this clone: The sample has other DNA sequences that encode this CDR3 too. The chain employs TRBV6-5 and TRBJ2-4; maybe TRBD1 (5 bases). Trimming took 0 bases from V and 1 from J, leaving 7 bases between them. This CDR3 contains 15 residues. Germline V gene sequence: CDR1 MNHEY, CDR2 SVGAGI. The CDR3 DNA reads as TGTGCCAGCAGTTACTCATCAGGGGCCAAAAACATTCAGTACTTC. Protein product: CASSYSSGAKNIQYF.

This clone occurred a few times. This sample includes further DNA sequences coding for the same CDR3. The CDR3 region has the DNA TGTGCCAGCAGAGAAACCGGGGGGCAAGAGACCCAGTACTTC. Translating it yields CASRETGGQETQYF. V is TRBV6-1 and J is TRBJ2-5; 7 positions match TRBD2. Germline trimming cut 6 bases from V and 2 bases from J; bases unmatched to any gene: 6. Germline lookup yields CDR1 MNHNS and CDR2 SASEGT. The CDR3 contains 14 residues.

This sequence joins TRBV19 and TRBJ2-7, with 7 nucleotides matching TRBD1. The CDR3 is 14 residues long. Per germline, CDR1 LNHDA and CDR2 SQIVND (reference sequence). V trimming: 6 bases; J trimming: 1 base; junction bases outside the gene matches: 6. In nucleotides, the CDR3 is TGTGCCAGTAGAAGCCTGGGACAGTCCTACGAGCAGTACTTC. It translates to CASRSLGQSYEQYF.

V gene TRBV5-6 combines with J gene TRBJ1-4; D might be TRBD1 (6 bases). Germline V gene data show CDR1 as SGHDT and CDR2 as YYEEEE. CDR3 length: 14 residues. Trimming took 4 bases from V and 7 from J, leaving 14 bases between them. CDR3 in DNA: TGTGCCAGCAGCCTGACAGGTGTGACTGAAAAACTGTTTTTT. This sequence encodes CASSLTGVTEKLFF.

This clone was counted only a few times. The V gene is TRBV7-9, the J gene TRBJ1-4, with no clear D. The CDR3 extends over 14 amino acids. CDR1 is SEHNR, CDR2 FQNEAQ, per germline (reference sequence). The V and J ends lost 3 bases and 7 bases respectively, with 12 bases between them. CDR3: CASSFIVVGEKLFF. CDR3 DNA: TGTGCCAGCAGCTTTATAGTAGTCGGTGAAAAACTGTTTTTT.

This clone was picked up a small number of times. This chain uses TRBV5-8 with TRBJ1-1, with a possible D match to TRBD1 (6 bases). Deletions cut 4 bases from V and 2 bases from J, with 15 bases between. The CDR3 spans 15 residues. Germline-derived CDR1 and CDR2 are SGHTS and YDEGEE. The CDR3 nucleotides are TGTGCCAGCAGCCCGAGGACAGAGTTAAACACTGAAGCTTTCTTT. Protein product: CASSPRTELNTEAFF.